One and the same sample provided the 30 T cell receptor beta chains below, sequenced in a study of blood T cell repertoires in COVID-19. Assay: immunoSEQ multiplex PCR; the TCRdb copy retains only in-frame clones and omits some. The sample has some 370,000 clones, around 89% seen once. Input material: peripheral blood. These receptors originate from a man aged 35-49 years with acute or convalescent COVID-19.

The chain couples TRBV10-1 to TRBJ1-3, with D uncertain. Trimming removed 0 bases from V and 4 bases from J, with 4 bases in between. This CDR3 has 13 amino acids. Germline V gene lookup returns CDR1 WNHNN and CDR2 SYGVQD (reference sequence). Here the CDR3 reads CASSESPGNTIYF. DNA for the CDR3: TGCGCCAGCAGTGAGTCCCCGGGAAACACCATATATTTT.

The gene calls are TRBV6-2 or TRBV6-3 and TRBJ2-2, with a possible D match to TRBD1 (5 bases). Germline values: CDR1 MNHEY, CDR2 SVGEGT. The V end was cut by 2 bases, the J end by 7 bases, with 17 bases between. The CDR3 is 16 amino acids. DNA for the CDR3: TGTGCCAGCAGTTACCCGACCCATGGAGACAGCGGGGAGCTGTTTTTT. As protein: CASSYPTHGDSGELFF.

The rearrangement links TRBV28 to TRBJ1-1, with D tentatively TRBD1 (6 bases). The V end lost 6 bases, the J end lost 1 base, and 15 bases lay between the germline ends. Germline V CDR1 and CDR2: MDHEN, SYDVKM. The CDR3 length is 15 residues. In DNA, the CDR3 is TGTGCCAGCAGCCCGGCGGGGGCGAGGAACACTGAAGCTTTCTTT. Amino acid sequence: CASSPAGARNTEAFF.

The CDR3 bases are TGCGCCAGCAGCTCTGGACAGGAATCCTACAATGAGCAGTTCTTC. This sequence encodes CASSSGQESYNEQFF. This chain connects TRBV5-1 to TRBJ2-1; 7 positions agree with TRBD1. Germline CDR1 SGHRS, CDR2 YFSETQ. The V and J ends lost 3 bases and 1 base, in that order; junction bases with no gene match: 4. The CDR3 runs to 15 residues.

CDR3 residues: CASSSTGGPKNIQYF. In nucleotides, the CDR3 is TGTGCCAGCTCTTCCACCGGAGGACCCAAAAACATTCAGTACTTC. The chain carries TRBV25-1 and TRBJ2-4; D perhaps matches TRBD2 (5 bases). The germline V gene has CDR1 MGHDK and CDR2 SYGVNS. There are 15 residues in the CDR3. V was trimmed by 8 bases and J by 2 bases, leaving 16 bases between them.

The gene calls are TRBV2 and TRBJ1-1; D not resolved. Germline loops: CDR1 SNHLY, CDR2 FYNNEI. V was shortened by 2 bases and J by 4 bases, with 5 bases between the two germline ends. CDR3 length equals 12 residues. The CDR3 DNA is TGTGCCAGCAGTGAAATTCGCACTGAAGCTTTCTTT. Its translation: CASSEIRTEAFF.

The rearrangement uses TRBV19 and TRBJ1-4; D is uncertain. Germline V CDR1 and CDR2: LNHDA, SQIVND (reference sequence). There are 15 residues in the CDR3. V was pared by 4 bases and J by 8 bases, with 17 bases between. CDR3 coding DNA: TGTGCCAGTAGTACAACCCAGGCCCAACGCGAAAAACTGTTTTTT. Amino acid sequence: CASSTTQAQREKLFF. Complete variable domain (other parts from reference TRBV19 and TRBJ1-4): DGGITQSPKYLFRKEGQNVTLSCEQNLNHDAMYWYRQDPGQGLRLIYYSQIVNDFQKGDIAEGYSVSREKKESFPLTVTSAQKNPTAFYLCASSTTQAQREKLFFGSGTQLSVL.

The V gene is TRBV5-4, the J gene TRBJ2-7; 7 bases align to TRBD1. Germline assignment: CDR1 SGHNT and CDR2 YYREEE (reference sequence). With V trimmed by 0 bases and J by 1 base, 1 base remained unmatched. The CDR3 consists of 14 residues. Here the CDR3 reads CASSLGQGSYEQYF. Written as DNA, the CDR3 is TGTGCCAGCAGCTTGGGACAGGGATCCTACGAGCAGTACTTC.

The rearrangement links TRBV5-1 to TRBJ1-1, with a tentative D call TRBD1 (5 bases). From germline, CDR1 is SGHRS and CDR2 YFSETQ. The CDR3 has 15 residues. The V and J ends lost 1 base and 6 bases respectively, with 16 bases between them. CDR3 loop: CASSLLGRVTPEAFF. CDR3 nucleotide sequence: TGCGCCAGCAGCTTGCTTGGCAGGGTAACCCCTGAAGCTTTCTTT. Full variable domain (remainder filled in from reference TRBV5-1 and TRBJ1-1): KAGVTQTPRYLIKTRGQQVTLSCSPISGHRSVSWYQQTPGQGLQFLFEYFSETQRNKGNFPGRFSGRQFSNSRSEMNVSTLELGDSALYLCASSLLGRVTPEAFFGQGTRLTVV.

The rearrangement joins TRBV4-1 to TRBJ1-4; no definite D call. Trimming stripped 10 bases from V and 0 bases from J, with 15 bases between. The CDR3 sequence is 15 residues long. CDR1 is MGHRA, CDR2 YSYEKL, per germline. The CDR3, as DNA: TGCGCCACAACAGCATTCAGTTCAACTAATGAAAAACTGTTTTTT. Residues: CATTAFSSTNEKLFF.

V and J are TRBV11-2 and TRBJ2-7; TRBD2 aligns across 7 bases. The V segment lost 1 base and the J segment 7 bases; nucleotides outside the gene matches: 13. CDR3 size: 16 residues. Germline CDR1 and CDR2: SGHAT and FQNNGV. Here the CDR3 DNA reads TGTGCCAGCAGCTTAGTTCGGGGGGACGGGATCGGGGAGCAGTACTTC. This encodes CASSLVRGDGIGEQYF.

The chain combines TRBV7-3 with TRBJ1-1, with D possibly being TRBD1 (5 bases). The CDR3 consists of 13 residues. V lost 7 bases and J 1 base, leaving 10 bases between the germline ends. Germline-derived CDR1 and CDR2 are SGHTA and FQGTGA. CDR3 amino acids: CASKEGRNTEAFF. CDR3 DNA: TGTGCCAGCAAGGAGGGGAGGAACACTGAAGCTTTCTTT.

The chain recombines TRBV19 with TRBJ1-5; D gene unclear. The CDR3 extends over 14 amino acids. The germline V gene encodes CDR1 LNHDA and CDR2 SQIVND (reference sequence). Trimming left V 4 bases short and J 7 bases short, with 14 bases between. DNA for the CDR3: TGTGCCAGTAGTACTCAAGCCGCGGGGCAGCCCCAGCATTTT. As protein: CASSTQAAGQPQHF.

The rearrangement uses TRBV5-1 and TRBJ2-7, with 8 bases lining up with TRBD2. Germline V gene sequence: CDR1 SGHRS, CDR2 YFSETQ. V dropped 2 bases and J dropped 3; count of bases not matched to a gene: 10. The CDR3 is 16 residues long. CDR3 nucleotides: TGCGCCAGCAGCTTAGGCGGAACTAGCGGTAACTACGAGCAGTACTTC. It specifies CASSLGGTSGNYEQYF.

This clone occurred many times. The chain combines TRBV6-4 with TRBJ2-7, with D perhaps TRBD1 (5 bases). The V end lost 6 bases, the J end lost 6 bases, and 21 bases lay between the germline ends. The CDR3 sequence is 15 residues long. Germline V gene lookup returns CDR1 MRHNA and CDR2 SNTAGT. CDR3 nucleotide sequence: TGTGCCAGCAGCACTCCTACAAACTTTAGGGGCGAGCAGTACTTC. Amino acids: CASSTPTNFRGEQYF.

This chain uses TRBV7-2 with TRBJ2-7, with 7 bases matching TRBD1. CDR3 length: 16 amino acids. The V gene's germline CDR1 is SGHTA and CDR2 FQGNSA. J lost 6 bases, V lost 0 bases, and 11 bases had no gene match. The CDR3 coding sequence is TGTGCCAGCAGCTTAGCAACCGCACTTCAGGGGGTCGAGCAGTACTTC. This sequence encodes CASSLATALQGVEQYF.

The chain is built from TRBV6-5 and TRBJ2-1; 8 bases align to TRBD2. The length of the CDR3 is 16 residues. V lost 2 bases to trimming and J lost 8 bases; unmatched junction nucleotides: 11. Germline lookup yields CDR1 MNHEY and CDR2 SVGAGI. CDR3 residues: CASSYPRGGLGDEQFF. As DNA, the CDR3 is TGTGCCAGCAGTTACCCCCGCGGGGGGCTTGGGGATGAGCAGTTCTTC.

This chain links TRBV4-2 with TRBJ1-6, with no clear D. The CDR3 has 17 amino acids. In germline, CDR1 is LGHNA, CDR2 YNFKEQ. Trimming took 4 bases from V and 6 from J, leaving 19 bases between them. In DNA, the CDR3 is TGTGCCAGCAGCCGCCGCGGCCGGTTTGTTAGTAATTCACCCCTCCACTTT. Its translation is CASSRRGRFVSNSPLHF.

The gene calls are TRBV19 and TRBJ2-2, with D uncertain. V was trimmed by 4 bases and J by 4 bases, leaving 7 bases between them. There are 13 residues in the CDR3. CDR1 is LNHDA and CDR2 is SQIVND in the germline V gene (reference sequence). CDR3 region: CASSKTTTGELFF. CDR3 nucleotides: TGTGCCAGTAGTAAAACAACCACCGGGGAGCTGTTTTTT.

This clone came up once. The chain combines TRBV3-1 (or the pseudogene TRBV3-2) with TRBJ2-4; 16 bases are shared with TRBD2. The CDR3 length is 16 residues. Germline CDR1 reads LGHDT; CDR2 reads YNNKEL (reference sequence). J lost 6 bases, V lost 5 bases, and 4 bases had no gene match. The CDR3: CASSGTSGGAVNIQYF. As DNA, the CDR3 is TGTGCCAGCAGCGGGACTAGCGGGGGGGCCGTAAACATTCAGTACTTC.

The genes are TRBV7-8 and TRBJ1-5; weak D call: TRBD1 (5 bases). The CDR3 extends over 18 amino acids. Trimming cost V 2 bases and J 0 bases, with 17 bases left between them. Germline V gene data show CDR1 as SGHVS and CDR2 as FQNEAQ. The CDR3 loop is CASSLITGSIYSNQPQHF. The CDR3 region has the DNA TGTGCCAGCAGCTTAATCACAGGTTCCATATATAGCAATCAGCCCCAGCATTTT.

V usage is TRBV28 and J usage is TRBJ2-7; D possibly corresponds to TRBD2 (5 bases). V lost 1 base and J 3 bases, leaving 16 bases between the germline ends. The CDR3 spans 16 residues. Germline V gene sequence: CDR1 MDHEN, CDR2 SYDVKM. The CDR3 spells CASSLFLTTYSYEQYF. Written as DNA, the CDR3 is TGTGCCAGCAGTTTATTCCTGACTACTTACAGCTACGAGCAGTACTTC.

The rearrangement links TRBV28 to TRBJ1-5; D unclear. CDR1 is MDHEN, CDR2 SYDVKM, per germline. The CDR3 loop spans 15 amino acids. V was cut by 5 bases and J by 3 bases, with 14 bases left in between. Here the CDR3 reads CASSARGGFNQPQHF. CDR3 bases: TGTGCCAGCAGTGCCCGGGGTGGGTTCAATCAGCCCCAGCATTTT.

The J gene is TRBJ1-1, the V gene TRBV7-9; no clear D gene. The CDR3 contains 14 residues. The germline V and J ends were trimmed by 5 bases and 8 bases, with 18 bases remaining between them. The germline gives CDR1 SEHNR, CDR2 FQNEAQ (reference sequence). CDR3 sequence (DNA): TGTGCCAGCAGCGACCTTGTCCGGGTCTCCGAAGCTTTCTTT. Translating gives CASSDLVRVSEAFF.

The J gene is TRBJ2-7, the V gene TRBV6-4; D remains ambiguous. The CDR3 is 12 residues long. Trimming took 8 bases from V and 6 from J, leaving 14 bases between them. Germline CDR1 reads MRHNA; CDR2 reads SNTAGT. The CDR3 spells CASHRLPPEQYF. In DNA form, the CDR3 reads TGTGCCAGCCACCGACTGCCCCCCGAGCAGTACTTC.

This clone was observed a single time. The rearrangement uses TRBV7-9 and TRBJ1-5; D might be TRBD1 (5 bases). This CDR3 has 16 residues. V lost 3 bases and J 4 bases, leaving 16 bases between the germline ends. CDR1 is SEHNR and CDR2 is FQNEAQ in the germline V gene (reference sequence). Here the CDR3 reads CASSFSGQGANQPQHF. The CDR3 bases are TGTGCCAGCAGCTTTAGCGGGCAGGGAGCAAATCAGCCCCAGCATTTT. Together with reference TRBV7-9 and TRBJ1-5, the CDR3 gives the full variable domain: DTGVSQNPRHKITKRGQNVTFRCDPISEHNRLYWYRQTLGQGPEFLTYFQNEAQLEKSRLLSDRFSAERPKGSFSTLEIQRTEQGDSAMYLCASSFSGQGANQPQHFGDGTRLSIL.

V and J are TRBV27 and TRBJ1-2, with D maybe TRBD1 (5 bases). Germline V lookup: CDR1 MNHEY, CDR2 SMNVEV (reference sequence). The V gene lost 0 bases and the J gene lost 4 bases, with 15 bases spanning the gap. The CDR3 covers 16 residues. CDR3 residues: CASSLSAPGGSYGYTF. The CDR3 nucleotides read TGTGCCAGCAGTTTATCGGCCCCGGGGGGGAGCTATGGCTACACCTTC.

This clone was seen just once. The chain employs TRBV5-1 and TRBJ2-3; weak D call: TRBD1 (5 bases). CDR3 length: 18 amino acids. Per germline, CDR1 SGHRS and CDR2 YFSETQ. Trimming removed 4 bases from V and 2 bases from J, with 23 bases in between. The CDR3 coding sequence is TGCGCCAGCAGCCCGAGAAGGTTTGGTAGGGGCAACACAGATACGCAGTATTTT. Translated: CASSPRRFGRGNTDTQYF.

The gene calls are TRBV10-3 and TRBJ1-5; TRBD1 is a possible D gene (5 bases). The V and J ends lost 4 bases and 5 bases respectively, with 12 bases between them. This CDR3 has 14 residues. Per germline, CDR1 ENHRY and CDR2 SYGVKD. The CDR3 DNA reads as TGTGCCATCAGTGCCACAGGTTTCGATCAGCCCCAGCATTTT. Translated: CAISATGFDQPQHF.

This rearrangement joins TRBV5-5 to TRBJ2-3; tentative D call: TRBD1 (5 bases). The CDR3 loop spans 14 amino acids. The V and J ends lost 3 bases and 2 bases respectively, with 10 bases between them. The germline gives CDR1 SGHKS, CDR2 YYEKEE (reference sequence). As DNA, the CDR3 is TGTGCCAGCAGCTCTCTGGACATCACAGATACGCAGTATTTT. It codes for CASSSLDITDTQYF.